These 17 T cell receptor beta chains were sequenced from one sample in a study of T cells in pancreatic ductal adenocarcinoma. Assay used: immunoSEQ multiplex PCR; TCRdb lists only in-frame clones, some missing. This table has about 16,000 clones, under 95% appearing once. The selected patients with pancreatic ductal adenocarcinoma had surgery but no neoadjuvant therapy. Input material: PBMCs. All receptors derive from a human donor with pancreatic ductal adenocarcinoma.

The rearrangement links TRBV5-4 to TRBJ2-1, with TRBD2 matching over 7 bases. From germline, CDR1 is SGHNT and CDR2 YYREEE (reference sequence). Trimming cost V 3 bases and J 7 bases; bases outside gene matches: 7. The CDR3 has 14 amino acids. The CDR3: CASSWEGRGNEQFF. Written as DNA, the CDR3 is TGTGCCAGCAGCTGGGAGGGCCGGGGTAATGAGCAGTTCTTC.

The chain joins TRBV6-1 to TRBJ2-5, with D maybe TRBD2 (5 bases). The length of the CDR3 is 17 residues. V lost 0 bases, J lost 5 bases, and 19 bases lay in between. Germline V gene lookup returns CDR1 MNHNS and CDR2 SASEGT. DNA for the CDR3: TGTGCCAGCAGTGAAGCGCGTCGGGGTCCCGTGTGGGAGACCCAGTACTTC. This sequence encodes CASSEARRGPVWETQYF.

This clone was counted between two and nine times. The V and J genes are TRBV25-1 and TRBJ2-3; D not certain. Germline V gene data show CDR1 as MGHDK and CDR2 as SYGVNS. The CDR3 contains 12 residues. V lost 4 bases, J lost 1 base, and 3 bases lay in between. The CDR3 nucleotides are TGTGCCAGCAGTGCGGGCACAGATACGCAGTATTTT. Residues: CASSAGTDTQYF.

The chain carries TRBV2 and TRBJ1-4, with 10 nucleotides matching TRBD1. The germline CDR1 and CDR2 sequences are SNHLY and FYNNEI. V was clipped by 5 bases and J by 5 bases; unmatched bases: 8. The CDR3 has 16 amino acids. The CDR3 DNA reads TGTGCCAGCAGTAACGACAGGGGGCGCATAAATGAAAAACTGTTTTTT. This gives the protein CASSNDRGRINEKLFF.

The rearrangement joins TRBV18 to TRBJ2-3; D is unresolved. This CDR3 has 14 amino acids. Germline V gene sequence: CDR1 KGHSH, CDR2 LQKENI. Trimming pared 0 bases from V and 3 bases from J, leaving 7 bases between. This CDR3 reads CASSPPISTDTQYF. The CDR3 DNA follows: TGTGCCAGCTCACCACCGATTTCTACAGATACGCAGTATTTT.

The V and J genes are TRBV9 and TRBJ1-4; D call uncertain. Germline values: CDR1 SGDLS, CDR2 YYNGEE. The CDR3 has 14 residues. V was trimmed by 0 bases and J by 2 bases, leaving 5 bases between them. CDR3: CASSVDPTNEKLFF. In DNA form, the CDR3 reads TGTGCCAGCAGCGTAGATCCCACTAATGAAAAACTGTTTTTT.

As DNA, the CDR3 is TGTGCCAGCAGTTTATCTAGGGCAGGGGTCCAGAACTATGGCTACACCTTC. Its translation is CASSLSRAGVQNYGYTF. The rearrangement joins TRBV27 to TRBJ1-2; D may be TRBD1 (6 bases). V lost 0 bases and J lost 2, with 16 bases in between. This CDR3 has 17 residues. Germline CDR1 MNHEY, CDR2 SMNVEV (reference sequence).

V is TRBV6-6 and J is TRBJ2-1; no firm D call. In germline, CDR1 is MNHNY, CDR2 SVGAGI (reference sequence). The CDR3 runs to 14 residues. V lost 0 bases and J lost 8, with 11 bases in between. For the CDR3, the DNA is TGTGCCAGCAGTTACTCGGATTCGTCAGATGAGCAGTTCTTC. Its translation is CASSYSDSSDEQFF.

This clone was detected only a few times. This chain joins TRBV11-1 and TRBJ1-2; unclear D gene. The CDR3 spans 13 residues. Germline CDR1 is SGHAT and CDR2 is FQDESV (reference sequence). Trimming removed 5 bases from V and 7 bases from J, with 14 bases in between. The CDR3 sequence: CASSLAAMSGYTF. CDR3 coding DNA: TGTGCCAGCAGCCTCGCGGCGATGAGTGGCTACACCTTC.

The CDR3 is CARDRDRVRNSYGYTF. CDR3 nucleotide sequence: TGTGCCAGAGATCGGGACAGGGTAAGGAATAGCTATGGCTACACCTTC. This chain links TRBV19 with TRBJ1-2; 9 positions match TRBD1. This CDR3 has 16 residues. CDR1 LNHDA and CDR2 SQIVND come from the germline V gene (reference sequence). Trimming at V came to 9 bases and at J to 4 bases, leaving 15 bases not matched to a gene.

V usage is TRBV9 and J usage is TRBJ2-5, with 9 bases fitting TRBD2. Trimming cost V 0 bases and J 1 base; bases outside gene matches: 1. Germline CDR1 and CDR2: SGDLS and YYNGEE. The CDR3 consists of 15 residues. The CDR3 is CASSVVGLAQETQYF. For the CDR3, the DNA is TGTGCCAGCAGCGTAGTGGGACTAGCCCAAGAGACCCAGTACTTC. Supplemented by reference TRBV9 and TRBJ2-5, the full variable domain reads DSGVTQTPKHLITATGQRVTLRCSPRSGDLSVYWYQQSLDQGLQFLIQYYNGEERAKGNILERFSAQQFPDLHSELNLSSLELGDSALYFCASSVVGLAQETQYFGPGTRLLVL.

The V gene is TRBV15, the J gene TRBJ2-7; 9 positions match TRBD1. This CDR3 has 15 residues. Unmatched junction bases numbered 7, after V lost 7 bases and J lost 0 bases. The germline V gene has CDR1 LNHNV and CDR2 YYDKDF (reference sequence). CDR3 residues: CATTQQGASSYEQYF. Here the CDR3 DNA reads TGTGCCACCACCCAACAGGGGGCCAGCTCCTACGAGCAGTACTTC.

V usage is TRBV11-1 and J usage is TRBJ1-1; D gene ambiguous. The germline V gene has CDR1 SGHAT and CDR2 FQDESV (reference sequence). Trimming removed 4 bases at V and 5 bases at J, with 20 bases between. This CDR3 comprises 16 residues. The chain's CDR3 is CASSSGGRSTETEAFF. DNA of the CDR3: TGTGCCAGCAGCTCTGGCGGTAGGAGCACGGAGACTGAAGCTTTCTTT.

V gene TRBV9 combines with J gene TRBJ1-4; TRBD1 matches 7 bases. Germline-derived CDR1 and CDR2 are SGDLS and YYNGEE. The CDR3 is made up of 15 amino acids. V lost 0 bases, J lost 7 bases, and 6 bases stayed unmatched. The DNA for the CDR3 is TGTGCCAGCAGCGTAGGTGGACAGGCGTCTGAAAAACTGTTTTTT. Amino acids: CASSVGGQASEKLFF.

V usage is TRBV5-1 and J usage is TRBJ1-1; possibly TRBD1 for D (5 bases). CDR3 length: 17 amino acids. Trimming stripped 0 bases from V and 4 bases from J, with 19 bases between. Germline loops: CDR1 SGHRS, CDR2 YFSETQ. The CDR3 reads CASSLAGGNTYGTEAFF. In nucleotides, the CDR3 is TGCGCCAGCAGCTTGGCCGGGGGGAACACTTACGGCACTGAAGCTTTCTTT.

The rearrangement uses TRBV7-6 and TRBJ1-1, with 8 nucleotides matching TRBD1. This CDR3 region has 18 residues. J was trimmed by 0 bases and V by 5 bases; bases with no gene match: 14. Germline V gives CDR1 SGHVS, CDR2 FNYEAQ. The CDR3 region is CASSPMAGGPLMNTEAFF. The CDR3 DNA reads TGTGCCAGCAGCCCGATGGCAGGGGGCCCATTGATGAACACTGAAGCTTTCTTT.

V gene TRBV9 combines with J gene TRBJ2-3; TRBD2 matches at 13 bases. Germline V lookup: CDR1 SGDLS, CDR2 YYNGEE. The CDR3 length is 18 residues. The trim removed 2 bases at V and 0 bases at J, leaving 6 bases unmatched. The CDR3 here is CASSVRTSGRWSTDTQYF. CDR3 DNA: TGTGCCAGCAGCGTTAGGACTAGCGGGAGATGGAGCACAGATACGCAGTATTTT.